This T cell receptor (beta chain) was sequenced during a study of cytomegalovirus exposure and HLA in healthy donors. Points from the study as a whole: The productive fraction for most TCR beta V segments was about 87% or about 30% in an earlier analysis.

Points on this clone: Its antigen remains unknown.

Both 60 Vbeta primers and 13 Jbeta primers went into the PCR. Assay used: immunoSEQ multiplex PCR; TCRdb lists only in-frame clones, some missing. This table has more than 85,000 clones, approximately 80% appearing once. CDR3 length: 15 residues. The germline V and J ends were trimmed by 5 bases and 3 bases, with 14 bases remaining between them. Germline V gene data show CDR1 as SGHAT and CDR2 as FQNNGV. The sequencing sample was made of PBMCs. The V call is TRBV11-2, the J call TRBJ1-3; D ambiguous. This receptor was taken from a male donor in good health and CMV-seropositive. CDR3: CASSRDQVRGNTIYF. CDR3 DNA: TGTGCCAGCAGCCGTGACCAGGTTCGTGGAAACACCATATATTTT.